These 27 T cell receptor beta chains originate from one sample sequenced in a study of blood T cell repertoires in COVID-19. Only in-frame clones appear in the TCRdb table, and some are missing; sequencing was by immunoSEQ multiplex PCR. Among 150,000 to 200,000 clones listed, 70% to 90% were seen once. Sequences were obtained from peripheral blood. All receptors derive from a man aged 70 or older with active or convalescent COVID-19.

The CDR3 region is CASSEESVTEAFF. DNA of the CDR3: TGTGCCAGCAGTGAAGAATCCGTTACAGAAGCTTTCTTT. The V and J genes are TRBV2 and TRBJ1-1, with D unclear. This CDR3 comprises 13 residues. The V end lost 1 base, the J end lost 8 bases, and 11 bases lay between the germline ends. Germline assignment: CDR1 SNHLY and CDR2 FYNNEI.

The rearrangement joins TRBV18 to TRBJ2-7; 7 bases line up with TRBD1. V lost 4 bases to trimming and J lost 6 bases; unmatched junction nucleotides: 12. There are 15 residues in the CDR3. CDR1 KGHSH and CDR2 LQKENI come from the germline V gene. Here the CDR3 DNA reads TGTGCCAGCTCACTCCGTCCGACTGGGGACAGCGAGCAGTACTTC. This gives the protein CASSLRPTGDSEQYF.

The CDR3 DNA follows: TGTGCCAGCAGGCCGGGGGAAGGTCGCTACACCTTC. This encodes CASRPGEGRYTF. The chain combines TRBV27 with TRBJ1-2; possibly TRBD1 for D (5 bases). Looked up from germline, CDR1 is MNHEY and CDR2 is SMNVEV (reference sequence). The CDR3 runs to 12 residues. Trimming took 6 bases from V and 9 from J, leaving 14 bases between them.

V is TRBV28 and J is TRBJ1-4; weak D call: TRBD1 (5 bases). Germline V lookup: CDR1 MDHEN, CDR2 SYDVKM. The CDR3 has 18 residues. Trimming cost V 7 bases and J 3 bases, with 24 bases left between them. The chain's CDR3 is CASKPVVDPLGANEKLFF. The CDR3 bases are TGTGCCAGCAAGCCCGTTGTGGATCCCCTAGGGGCTAATGAAAAACTGTTTTTT.

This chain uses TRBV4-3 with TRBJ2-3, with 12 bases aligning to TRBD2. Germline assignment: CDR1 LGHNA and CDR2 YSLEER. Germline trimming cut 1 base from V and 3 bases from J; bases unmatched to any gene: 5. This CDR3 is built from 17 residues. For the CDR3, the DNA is TGCGCCAGCAGCCAAGGGGTTACTAGCGGGGGGACAGATACGCAGTATTTT. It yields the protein CASSQGVTSGGTDTQYF.

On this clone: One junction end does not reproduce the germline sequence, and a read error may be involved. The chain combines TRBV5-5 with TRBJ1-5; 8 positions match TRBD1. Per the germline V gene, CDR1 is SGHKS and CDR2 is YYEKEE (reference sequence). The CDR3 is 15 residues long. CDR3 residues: CASRLGQDSYQPQHF. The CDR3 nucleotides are TGTGCCAGCAGGTTGGGACAGGACTCCTATCAGCCCCAGCATTTT.

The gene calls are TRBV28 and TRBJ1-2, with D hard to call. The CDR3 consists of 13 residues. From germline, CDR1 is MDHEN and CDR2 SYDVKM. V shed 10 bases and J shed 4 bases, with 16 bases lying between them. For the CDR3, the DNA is TGTGCCACTACCCGTGGTGGAGGCTATGGCTACACCTTC. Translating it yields CATTRGGGYGYTF.

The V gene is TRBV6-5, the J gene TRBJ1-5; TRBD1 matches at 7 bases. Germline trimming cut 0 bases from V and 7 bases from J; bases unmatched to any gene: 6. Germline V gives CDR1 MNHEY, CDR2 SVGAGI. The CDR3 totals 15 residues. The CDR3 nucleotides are TGTGCCAGCAGTTACTCCCGACAGGGCGACCAGCCCCAGCATTTT. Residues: CASSYSRQGDQPQHF.

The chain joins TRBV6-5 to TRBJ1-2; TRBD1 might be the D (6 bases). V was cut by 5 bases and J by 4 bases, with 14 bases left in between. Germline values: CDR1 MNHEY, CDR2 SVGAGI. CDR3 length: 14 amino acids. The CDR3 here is CASSPLGGAYGYTF. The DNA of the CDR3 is TGTGCCAGCAGTCCCCTCGGGGGGGCCTATGGCTACACCTTC.

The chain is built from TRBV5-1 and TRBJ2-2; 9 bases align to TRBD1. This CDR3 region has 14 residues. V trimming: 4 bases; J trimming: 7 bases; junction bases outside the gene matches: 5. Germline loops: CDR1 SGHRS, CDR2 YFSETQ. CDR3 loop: CASSRDRESGELFF. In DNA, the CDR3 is TGCGCCAGCAGCCGGGACAGGGAGAGCGGGGAGCTGTTTTTT.

As DNA, the CDR3 is TGTGCCAGCAGCTTTCGGCAGGGAAGGTCCTATAATTCACCCCTCCACTTT. Translation: CASSFRQGRSYNSPLHF. The rearrangement uses TRBV5-4 and TRBJ1-6, with D possibly TRBD1 on 5 matching bases. Trimming took 2 bases from V and 1 from J, leaving 13 bases between them. Germline V gene sequence: CDR1 SGHNT, CDR2 YYREEE (reference sequence). The CDR3 spans 17 residues.

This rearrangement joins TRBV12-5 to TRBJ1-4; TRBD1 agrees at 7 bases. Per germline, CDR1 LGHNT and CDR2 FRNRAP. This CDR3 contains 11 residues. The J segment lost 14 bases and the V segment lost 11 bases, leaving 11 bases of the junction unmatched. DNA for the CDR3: TGTGCTCTGGAGGAGGCAGGGGGGCTGTTTTTT. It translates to CALEEAGGLFF.

For the CDR3, the DNA is TGCGCCAGCAGCCAAGATCCGCGAGGCACAGATACGCAGTATTTT. This sequence encodes CASSQDPRGTDTQYF. The genes are TRBV4-3 and TRBJ2-3; no firm D call. V was shortened by 0 bases and J by 1 base, with 8 bases between the two germline ends. The CDR3 consists of 15 residues. Germline values: CDR1 LGHNA, CDR2 YSLEER.

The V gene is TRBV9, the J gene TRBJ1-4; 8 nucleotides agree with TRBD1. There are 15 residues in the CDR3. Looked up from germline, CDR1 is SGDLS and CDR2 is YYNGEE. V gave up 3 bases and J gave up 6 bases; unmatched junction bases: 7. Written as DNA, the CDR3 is TGTGCCAGCAGCGCGCCGGGACAGGAGGATGAAAAACTGTTTTTT. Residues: CASSAPGQEDEKLFF.

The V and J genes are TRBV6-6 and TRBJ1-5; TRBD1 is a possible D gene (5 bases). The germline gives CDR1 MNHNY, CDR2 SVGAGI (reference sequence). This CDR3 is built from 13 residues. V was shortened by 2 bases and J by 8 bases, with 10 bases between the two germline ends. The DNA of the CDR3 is TGTGCCAGCAGTTACGCAGCGGGGGAGCCCCAGCATTTT. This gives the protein CASSYAAGEPQHF.

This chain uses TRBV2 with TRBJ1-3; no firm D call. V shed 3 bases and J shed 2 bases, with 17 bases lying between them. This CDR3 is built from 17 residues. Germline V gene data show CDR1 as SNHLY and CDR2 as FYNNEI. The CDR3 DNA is TGTGCCAGCAGTGATTTCTCCCCTAGTAATGCTGGAAACACCATATATTTT. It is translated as CASSDFSPSNAGNTIYF.

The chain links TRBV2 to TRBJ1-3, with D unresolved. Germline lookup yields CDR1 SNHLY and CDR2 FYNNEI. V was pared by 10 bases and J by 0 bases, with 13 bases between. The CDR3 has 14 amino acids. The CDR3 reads CATFPLNSGNTIYF. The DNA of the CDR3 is TGTGCCACCTTTCCCCTTAACTCTGGAAACACCATATATTTT.

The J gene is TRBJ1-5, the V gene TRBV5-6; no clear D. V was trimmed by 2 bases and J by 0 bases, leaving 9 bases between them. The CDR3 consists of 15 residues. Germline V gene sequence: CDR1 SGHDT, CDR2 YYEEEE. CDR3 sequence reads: CASSLTDYSNQPQHF. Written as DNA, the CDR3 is TGTGCCAGCAGCTTAACAGACTATAGCAATCAGCCCCAGCATTTT.

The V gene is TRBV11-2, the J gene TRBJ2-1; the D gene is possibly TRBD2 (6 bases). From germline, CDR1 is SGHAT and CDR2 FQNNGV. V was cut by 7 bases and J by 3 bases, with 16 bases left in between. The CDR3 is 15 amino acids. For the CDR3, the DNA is TGTGCCAGCACCCCGTGGCGGAGGGACTACAATGAGCAGTTCTTC. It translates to CASTPWRRDYNEQFF.

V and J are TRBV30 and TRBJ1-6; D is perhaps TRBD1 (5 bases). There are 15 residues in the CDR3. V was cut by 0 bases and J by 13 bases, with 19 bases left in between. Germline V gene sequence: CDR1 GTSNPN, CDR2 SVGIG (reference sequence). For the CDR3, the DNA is TGTGCCTGGAGTGTCCTTAGCGGGGGACGCTCGCCCCTCCACTTT. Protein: CAWSVLSGGRSPLHF. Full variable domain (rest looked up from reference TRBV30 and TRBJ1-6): SQTIHQWPATLVQPVGSPLSLECTVEGTSNPNLYWYRQAAGRGLQLLFYSVGIGQISSEVPQNLSASRPQDRQFILSSKKLLLSDSGFYLCAWSVLSGGRSPLHFGNGTRLTVT.

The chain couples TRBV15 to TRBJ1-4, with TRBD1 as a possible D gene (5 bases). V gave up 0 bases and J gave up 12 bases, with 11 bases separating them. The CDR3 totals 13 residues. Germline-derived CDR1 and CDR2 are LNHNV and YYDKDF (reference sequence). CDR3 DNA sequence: TGTGCCACCAGCAGAGAACCTCGGGGGGAACTGTTTTTT. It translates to CATSREPRGELFF.

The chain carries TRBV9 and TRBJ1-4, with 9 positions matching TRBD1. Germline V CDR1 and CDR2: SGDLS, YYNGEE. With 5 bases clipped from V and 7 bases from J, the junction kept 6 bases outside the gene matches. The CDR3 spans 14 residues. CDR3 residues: CASSTGQGGEKLFF. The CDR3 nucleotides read TGTGCCAGCAGTACGGGACAGGGTGGTGAAAAACTGTTTTTT.

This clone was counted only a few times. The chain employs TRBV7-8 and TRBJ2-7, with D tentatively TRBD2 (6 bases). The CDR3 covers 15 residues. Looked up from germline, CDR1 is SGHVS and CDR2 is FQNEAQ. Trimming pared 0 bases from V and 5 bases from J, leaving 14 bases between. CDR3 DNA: TGTGCCAGCAGCTTAGCCCGGGGGAGAGGGGACGAGCAGTACTTC. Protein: CASSLARGRGDEQYF.

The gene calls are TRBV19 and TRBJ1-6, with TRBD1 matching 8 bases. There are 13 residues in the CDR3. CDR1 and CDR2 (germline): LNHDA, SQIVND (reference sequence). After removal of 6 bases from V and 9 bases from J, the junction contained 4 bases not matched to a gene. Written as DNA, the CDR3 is TGTGCCAGTAGAGGGACAGGCCTTTCACCCCTCCACTTT. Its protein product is CASRGTGLSPLHF.

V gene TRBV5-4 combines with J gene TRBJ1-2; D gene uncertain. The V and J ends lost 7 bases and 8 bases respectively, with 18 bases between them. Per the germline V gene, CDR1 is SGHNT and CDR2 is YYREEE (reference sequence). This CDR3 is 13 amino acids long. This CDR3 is CASRSGLREGYTF. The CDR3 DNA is TGTGCCAGCCGATCAGGCCTGAGGGAAGGCTACACCTTC.

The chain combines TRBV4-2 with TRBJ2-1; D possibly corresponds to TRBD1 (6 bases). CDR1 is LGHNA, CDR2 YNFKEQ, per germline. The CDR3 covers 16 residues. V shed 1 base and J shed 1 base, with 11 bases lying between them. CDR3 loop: CASSQVDRRSYNEQFF. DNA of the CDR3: TGTGCCAGCAGCCAAGTAGACAGGAGATCCTACAATGAGCAGTTCTTC.

This CDR3 is CASSKDRQNQPQHF. CDR3 nucleotides: TGTGCCAGCAGTAAAGACAGGCAGAATCAGCCCCAGCATTTT. The chain uses TRBV7-2 and TRBJ1-5, with D possibly TRBD1 on 6 matching bases. Germline-derived CDR1 and CDR2 are SGHTA and FQGNSA. The ends were cut back, 6 bases at V and 4 bases at J, with 13 bases in the middle. The CDR3 covers 14 residues. The whole variable domain, filled in from reference TRBV7-2 and TRBJ1-5, reads GAGVSQSPSNKVTEKGKDVELRCDPISGHTALYWYRQSLGQGLEFLIYFQGNSAPDKSGLPSDRFSAERTGGSVSTLTIQRTQQEDSAVYLCASSKDRQNQPQHFGDGTRLSIL.